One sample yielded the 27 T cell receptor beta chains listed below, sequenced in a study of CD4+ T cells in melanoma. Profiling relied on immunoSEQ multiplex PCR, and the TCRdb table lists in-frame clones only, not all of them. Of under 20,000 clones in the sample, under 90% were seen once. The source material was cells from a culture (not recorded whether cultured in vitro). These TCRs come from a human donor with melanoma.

The chain's CDR3 is CASSKGTGGYEQYF. In DNA form, the CDR3 reads TGTGCCAGCAGTAAAGGGACAGGGGGCTACGAGCAGTACTTC. This chain joins TRBV6-6 and TRBJ2-7; the match to TRBD1 covers 11 bases. The CDR3 sequence is 14 residues long. CDR1 and CDR2 from the germline V gene are MNHNY and SVGAGI (reference sequence). J gave up 3 bases and V 5 bases, and 3 bases lay outside the gene matches.

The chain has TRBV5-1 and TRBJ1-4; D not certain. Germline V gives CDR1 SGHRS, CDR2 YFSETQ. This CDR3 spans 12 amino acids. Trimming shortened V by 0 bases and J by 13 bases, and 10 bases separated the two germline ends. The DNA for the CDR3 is TGCGCCAGCAGCTTGGATGGGGAGCGACTGTTTTTT. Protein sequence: CASSLDGERLFF.

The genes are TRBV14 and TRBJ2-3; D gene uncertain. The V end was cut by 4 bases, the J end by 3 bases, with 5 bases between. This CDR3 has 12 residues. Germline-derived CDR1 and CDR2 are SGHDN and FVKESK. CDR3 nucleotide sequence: TGTGCCAGCAGCCCATTTACAGATACGCAGTATTTT. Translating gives CASSPFTDTQYF.

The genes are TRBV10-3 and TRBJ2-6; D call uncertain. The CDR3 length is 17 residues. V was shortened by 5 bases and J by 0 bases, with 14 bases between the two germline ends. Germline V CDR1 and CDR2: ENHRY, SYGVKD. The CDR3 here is CAISMNSRYSGANVLTF. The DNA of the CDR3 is TGTGCCATCAGTATGAACAGCCGGTACTCTGGGGCCAACGTCCTGACTTTC.

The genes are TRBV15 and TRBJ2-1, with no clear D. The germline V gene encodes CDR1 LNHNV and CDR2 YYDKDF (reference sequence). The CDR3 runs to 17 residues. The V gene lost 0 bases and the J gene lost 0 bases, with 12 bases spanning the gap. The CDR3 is CATSRDLRMSSYNEQFF. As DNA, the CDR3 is TGTGCCACCAGCAGAGATTTAAGGATGAGCTCCTACAATGAGCAGTTCTTC.

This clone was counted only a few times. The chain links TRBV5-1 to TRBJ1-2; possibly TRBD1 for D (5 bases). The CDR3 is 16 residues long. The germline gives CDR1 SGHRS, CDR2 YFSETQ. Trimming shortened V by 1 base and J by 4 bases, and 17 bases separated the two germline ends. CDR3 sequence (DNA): TGCGCCAGCAGCTTGCCTAAAGGGGCTCATCCCTATGGCTACACCTTC. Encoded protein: CASSLPKGAHPYGYTF.

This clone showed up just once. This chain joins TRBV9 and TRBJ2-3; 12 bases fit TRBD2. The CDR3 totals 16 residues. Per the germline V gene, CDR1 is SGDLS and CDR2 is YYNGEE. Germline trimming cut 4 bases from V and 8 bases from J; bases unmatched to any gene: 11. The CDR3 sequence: CASSSRTSGAGSTQYF. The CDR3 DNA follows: TGTGCCAGCAGCTCTCGGACTAGCGGGGCGGGTTCTACGCAGTATTTT.

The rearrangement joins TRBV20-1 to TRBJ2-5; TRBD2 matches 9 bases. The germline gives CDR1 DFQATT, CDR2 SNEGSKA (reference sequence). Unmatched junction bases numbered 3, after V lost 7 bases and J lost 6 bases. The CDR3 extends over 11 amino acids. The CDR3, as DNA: TGCAGTGTTGCGGGGGGGAAGACCCAGTACTTC. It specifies CSVAGGKTQYF.

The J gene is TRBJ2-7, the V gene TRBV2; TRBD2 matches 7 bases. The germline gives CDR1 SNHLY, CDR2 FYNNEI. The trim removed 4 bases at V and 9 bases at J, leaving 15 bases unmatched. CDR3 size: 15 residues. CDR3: CASSVWEGSALMQYF. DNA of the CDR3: TGTGCCAGCAGTGTTTGGGAGGGGTCCGCCTTGATGCAGTACTTC.

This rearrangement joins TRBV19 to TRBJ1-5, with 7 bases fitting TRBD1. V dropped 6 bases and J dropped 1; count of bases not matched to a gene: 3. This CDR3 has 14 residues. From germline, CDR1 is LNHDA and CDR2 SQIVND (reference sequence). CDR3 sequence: CASRKQGSNQPQHF. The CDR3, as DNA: TGTGCCAGTAGGAAACAGGGGAGCAATCAGCCCCAGCATTTT.

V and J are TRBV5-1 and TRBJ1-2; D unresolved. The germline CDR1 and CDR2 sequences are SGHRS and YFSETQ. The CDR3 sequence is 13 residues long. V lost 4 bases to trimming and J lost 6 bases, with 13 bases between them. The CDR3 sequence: CASSPNEVDGYTF. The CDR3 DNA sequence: TGCGCCAGCAGCCCCAACGAAGTAGATGGCTACACCTTC.

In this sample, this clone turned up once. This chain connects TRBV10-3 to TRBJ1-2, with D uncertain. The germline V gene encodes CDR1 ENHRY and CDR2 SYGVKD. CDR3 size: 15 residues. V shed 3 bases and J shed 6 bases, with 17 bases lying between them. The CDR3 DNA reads TGTGCCATCAGTGATACTACCCTCCGCATCGATGGCTACACCTTC. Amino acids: CAISDTTLRIDGYTF.

The DNA for the CDR3 is TGTGCCAGCAGACCAGGGAATCTGAGGAATCAGCCCCAGCATTTT. Residues: CASRPGNLRNQPQHF. The chain carries TRBV27 and TRBJ1-5, with a tentative D call TRBD1 (5 bases). The CDR3 sequence is 15 residues long. Trimming removed 6 bases from V and 4 bases from J, with 16 bases in between. Germline CDR1 is MNHEY and CDR2 is SMNVEV (reference sequence).

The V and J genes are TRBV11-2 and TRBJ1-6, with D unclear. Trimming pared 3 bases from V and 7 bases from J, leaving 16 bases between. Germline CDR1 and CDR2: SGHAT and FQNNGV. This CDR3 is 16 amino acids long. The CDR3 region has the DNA TGTGCCAGCAGCTTCTTCCTCCAATCGGGGAATTCACCCCTCCACTTT. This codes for CASSFFLQSGNSPLHF.

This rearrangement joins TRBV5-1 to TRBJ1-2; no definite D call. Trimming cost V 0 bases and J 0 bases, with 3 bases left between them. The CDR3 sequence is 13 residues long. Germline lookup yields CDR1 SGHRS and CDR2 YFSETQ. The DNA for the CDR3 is TGCGCCAGCAGCTTGGACTCTAACTATGGCTACACCTTC. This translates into CASSLDSNYGYTF.

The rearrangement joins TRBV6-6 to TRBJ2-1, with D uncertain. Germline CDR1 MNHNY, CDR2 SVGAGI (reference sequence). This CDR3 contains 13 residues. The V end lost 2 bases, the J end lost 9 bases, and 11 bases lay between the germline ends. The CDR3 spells CASSYDWPGEQFF. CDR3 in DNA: TGTGCCAGCAGTTACGATTGGCCGGGTGAGCAGTTCTTC.

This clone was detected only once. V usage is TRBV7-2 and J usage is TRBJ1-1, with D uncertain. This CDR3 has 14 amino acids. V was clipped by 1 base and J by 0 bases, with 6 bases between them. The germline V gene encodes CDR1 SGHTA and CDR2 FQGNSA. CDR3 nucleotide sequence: TGTGCCAGCAGCTTAGGAGTCATGAACACTGAAGCTTTCTTT. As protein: CASSLGVMNTEAFF.

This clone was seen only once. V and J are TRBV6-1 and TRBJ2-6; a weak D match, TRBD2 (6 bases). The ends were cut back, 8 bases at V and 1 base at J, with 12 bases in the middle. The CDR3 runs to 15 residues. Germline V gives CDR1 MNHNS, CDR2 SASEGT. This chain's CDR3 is CASRTGASGANVLTF. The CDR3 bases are TGTGCCAGCCGGACGGGAGCATCTGGGGCCAACGTCCTGACTTTC.

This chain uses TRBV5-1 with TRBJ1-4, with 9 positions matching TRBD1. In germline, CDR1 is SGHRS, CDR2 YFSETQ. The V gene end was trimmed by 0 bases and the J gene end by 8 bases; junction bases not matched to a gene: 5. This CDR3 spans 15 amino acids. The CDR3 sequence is CASSLGDRGSEKLFF. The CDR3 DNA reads TGCGCCAGCAGCTTGGGCGACAGGGGGTCCGAAAAACTGTTTTTT.

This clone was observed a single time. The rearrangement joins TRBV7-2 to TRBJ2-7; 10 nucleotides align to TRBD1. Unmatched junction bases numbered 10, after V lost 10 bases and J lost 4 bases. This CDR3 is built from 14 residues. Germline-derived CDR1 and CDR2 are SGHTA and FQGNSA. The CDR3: CAIADRGFPYEQYF. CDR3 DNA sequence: TGTGCCATCGCGGACAGGGGGTTTCCTTACGAGCAGTACTTC.

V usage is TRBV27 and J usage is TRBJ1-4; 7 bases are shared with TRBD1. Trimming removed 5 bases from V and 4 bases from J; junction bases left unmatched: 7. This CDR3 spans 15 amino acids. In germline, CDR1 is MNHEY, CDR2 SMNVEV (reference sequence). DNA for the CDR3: TGTGCCAGCAGTCTCGGACAGGCTAATAATGAAAAACTGTTTTTT. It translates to CASSLGQANNEKLFF.

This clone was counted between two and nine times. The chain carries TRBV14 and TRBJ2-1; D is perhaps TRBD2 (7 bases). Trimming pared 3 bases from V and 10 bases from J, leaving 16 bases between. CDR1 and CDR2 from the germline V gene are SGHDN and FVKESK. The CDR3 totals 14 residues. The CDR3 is CASSQGGHGAEQFF. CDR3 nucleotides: TGTGCCAGCAGCCAGGGGGGGCACGGGGCCGAGCAGTTCTTC. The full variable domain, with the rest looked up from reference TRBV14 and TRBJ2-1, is EAGVTQFPSHSVIEKGQTVTLRCDPISGHDNLYWYRRVMGKEIKFLLHFVKESKQDESGMPNNRFLAERTGGTYSTLKVQPAELEDSGVYFCASSQGGHGAEQFFGPGTRLTVL.

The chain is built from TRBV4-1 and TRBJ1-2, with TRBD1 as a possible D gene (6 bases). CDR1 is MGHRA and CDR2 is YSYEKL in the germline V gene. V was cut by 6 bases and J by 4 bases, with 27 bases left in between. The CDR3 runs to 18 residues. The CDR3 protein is CASSPTNERTAGTYGYTF. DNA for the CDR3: TGCGCCAGCAGTCCGACGAACGAGAGGACAGCCGGAACCTATGGCTACACCTTC.

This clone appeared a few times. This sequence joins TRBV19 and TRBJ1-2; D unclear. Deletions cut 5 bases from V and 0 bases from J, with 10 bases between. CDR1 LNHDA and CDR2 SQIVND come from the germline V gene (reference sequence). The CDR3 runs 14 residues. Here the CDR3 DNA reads TGTGCCAGTAGTGAAGTGATAGCTAACTATGGCTACACCTTC. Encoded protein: CASSEVIANYGYTF.

The CDR3 loop is CASSTITQGDQPQHF. The CDR3 nucleotides read TGTGCCAGTAGTACTATCACACAGGGGGATCAGCCCCAGCATTTT. The chain links TRBV19 to TRBJ1-5, with 8 positions matching TRBD1. The CDR3 contains 15 residues. CDR1 LNHDA and CDR2 SQIVND come from the germline V gene (reference sequence). The V gene end was trimmed by 4 bases and the J gene end by 5 bases; junction bases not matched to a gene: 7.

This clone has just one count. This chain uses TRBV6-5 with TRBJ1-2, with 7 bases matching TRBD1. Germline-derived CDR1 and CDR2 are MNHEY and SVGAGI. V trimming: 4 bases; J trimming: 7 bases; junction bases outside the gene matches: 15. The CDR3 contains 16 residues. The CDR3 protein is CASSSGGQRPLSGYTF. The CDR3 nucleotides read TGTGCCAGCAGTTCGGGGGGACAGCGACCCTTAAGTGGCTACACCTTC.

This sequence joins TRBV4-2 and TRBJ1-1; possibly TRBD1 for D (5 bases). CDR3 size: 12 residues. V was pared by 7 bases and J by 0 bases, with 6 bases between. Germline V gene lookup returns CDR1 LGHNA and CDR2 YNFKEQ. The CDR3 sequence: CASTGMNTEAFF. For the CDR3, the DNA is TGTGCCAGCACAGGGATGAACACTGAAGCTTTCTTT.